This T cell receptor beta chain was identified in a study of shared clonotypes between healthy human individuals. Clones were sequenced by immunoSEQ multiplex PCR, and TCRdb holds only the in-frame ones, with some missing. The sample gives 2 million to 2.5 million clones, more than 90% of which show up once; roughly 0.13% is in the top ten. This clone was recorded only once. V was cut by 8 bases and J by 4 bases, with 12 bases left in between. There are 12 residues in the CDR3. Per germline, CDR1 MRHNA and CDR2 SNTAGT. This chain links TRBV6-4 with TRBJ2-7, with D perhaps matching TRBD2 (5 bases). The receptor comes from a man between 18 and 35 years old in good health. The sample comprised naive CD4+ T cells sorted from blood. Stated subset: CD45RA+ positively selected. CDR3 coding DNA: TGTGCCAGCCTCGGACTCGAATACGAGCAGTACTTC. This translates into CASLGLEYEQYF.